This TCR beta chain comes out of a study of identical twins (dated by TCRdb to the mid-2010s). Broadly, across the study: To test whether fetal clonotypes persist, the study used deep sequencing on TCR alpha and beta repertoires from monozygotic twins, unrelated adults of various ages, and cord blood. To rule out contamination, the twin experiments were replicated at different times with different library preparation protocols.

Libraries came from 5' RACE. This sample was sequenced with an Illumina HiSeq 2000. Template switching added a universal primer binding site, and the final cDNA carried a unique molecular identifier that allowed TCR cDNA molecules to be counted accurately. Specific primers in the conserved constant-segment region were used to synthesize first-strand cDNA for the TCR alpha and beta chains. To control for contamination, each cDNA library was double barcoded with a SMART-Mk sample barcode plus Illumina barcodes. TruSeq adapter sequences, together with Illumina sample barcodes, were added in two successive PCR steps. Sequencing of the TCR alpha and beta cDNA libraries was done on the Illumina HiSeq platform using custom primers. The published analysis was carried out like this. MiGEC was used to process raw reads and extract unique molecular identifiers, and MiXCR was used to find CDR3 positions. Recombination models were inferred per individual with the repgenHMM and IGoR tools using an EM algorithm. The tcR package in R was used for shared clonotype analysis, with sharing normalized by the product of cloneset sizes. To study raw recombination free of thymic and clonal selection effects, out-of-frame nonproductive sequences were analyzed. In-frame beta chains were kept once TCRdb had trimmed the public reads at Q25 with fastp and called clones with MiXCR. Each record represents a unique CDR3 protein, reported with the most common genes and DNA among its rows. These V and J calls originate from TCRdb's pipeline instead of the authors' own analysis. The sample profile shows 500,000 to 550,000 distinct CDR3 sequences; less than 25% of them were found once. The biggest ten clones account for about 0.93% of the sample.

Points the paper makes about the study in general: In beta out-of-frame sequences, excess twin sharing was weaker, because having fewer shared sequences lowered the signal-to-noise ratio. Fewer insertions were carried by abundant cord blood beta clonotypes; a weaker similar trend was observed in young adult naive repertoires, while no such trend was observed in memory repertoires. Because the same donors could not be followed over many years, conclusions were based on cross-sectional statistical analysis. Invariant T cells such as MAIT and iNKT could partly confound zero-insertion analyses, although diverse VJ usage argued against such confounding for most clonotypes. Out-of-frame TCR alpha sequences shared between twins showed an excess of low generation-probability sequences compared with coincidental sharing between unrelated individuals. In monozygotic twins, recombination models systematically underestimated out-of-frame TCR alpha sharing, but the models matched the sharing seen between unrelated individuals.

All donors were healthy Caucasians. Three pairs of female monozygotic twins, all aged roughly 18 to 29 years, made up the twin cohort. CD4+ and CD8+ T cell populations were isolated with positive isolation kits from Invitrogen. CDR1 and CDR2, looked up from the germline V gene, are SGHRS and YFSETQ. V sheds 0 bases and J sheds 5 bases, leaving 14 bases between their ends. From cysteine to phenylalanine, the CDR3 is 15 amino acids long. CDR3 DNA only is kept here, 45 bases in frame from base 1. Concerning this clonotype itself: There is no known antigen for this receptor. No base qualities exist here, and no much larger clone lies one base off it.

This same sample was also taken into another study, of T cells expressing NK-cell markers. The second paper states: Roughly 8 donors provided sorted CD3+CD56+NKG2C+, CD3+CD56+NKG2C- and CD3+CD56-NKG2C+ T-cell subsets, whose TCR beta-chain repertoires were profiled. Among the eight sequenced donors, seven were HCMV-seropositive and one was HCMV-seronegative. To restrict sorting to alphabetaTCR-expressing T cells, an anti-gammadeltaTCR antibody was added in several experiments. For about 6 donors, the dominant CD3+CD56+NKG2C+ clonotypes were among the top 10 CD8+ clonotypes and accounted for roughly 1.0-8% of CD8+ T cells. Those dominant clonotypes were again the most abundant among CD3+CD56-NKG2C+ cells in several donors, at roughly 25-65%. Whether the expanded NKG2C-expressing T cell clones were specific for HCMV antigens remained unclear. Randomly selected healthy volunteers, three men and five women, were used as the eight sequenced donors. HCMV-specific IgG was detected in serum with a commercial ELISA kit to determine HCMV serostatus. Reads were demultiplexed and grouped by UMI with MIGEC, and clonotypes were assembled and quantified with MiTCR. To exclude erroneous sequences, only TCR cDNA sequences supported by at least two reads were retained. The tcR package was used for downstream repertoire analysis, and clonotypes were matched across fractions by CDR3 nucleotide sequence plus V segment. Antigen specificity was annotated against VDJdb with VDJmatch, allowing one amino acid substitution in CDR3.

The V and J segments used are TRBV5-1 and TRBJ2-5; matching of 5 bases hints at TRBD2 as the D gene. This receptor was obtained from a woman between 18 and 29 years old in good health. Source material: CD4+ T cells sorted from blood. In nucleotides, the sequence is TGCGCCAGCAGCTTGGGAGGAGGAGGTCCTGAGACCCAGTACTTC. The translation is CASSLGGGGPETQYF. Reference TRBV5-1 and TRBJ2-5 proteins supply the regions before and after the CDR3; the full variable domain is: KAGVTQTPRYLIKTRGQQVTLSCSPISGHRSVSWYQQTPGQGLQFLFEYFSETQRNKGNFPGRFSGRQFSNSRSEMNVSTLELGDSALYLCASSLGGGGPETQYFGPGTRLLVL.